The 26 T cell receptor beta chains presented below share a single source sample, sequenced in a study of regulatory T cells in long-lasting Graves disease. Time point here: newly diagnosed GD, antithyroid drugs for less than 3 months. Isolated PBMC RNA provided the starting material for the TCR library. Through Arm-PCR of CDR3 regions and iRepertoire HTBI primers, TCR beta libraries were built. TCRdb re-analysed the multiplex PCR reads in MiXCR, keeping a single row per CDR3 protein. The data contain 250,000 to 400,000 distinct CDR3 sequences, 18% of them singletons. This specimen was peripheral blood mononuclear cells (PBMCs), taken at new diagnosis, from a patient treated with antithyroid drugs. These receptor sequences come from a female donor with Graves disease.

This clonotype was recorded a few times. The CDR3 DNA sequence: TGTGCCAGCAGCTCCCGACCGGATAATGAGCAGTTCTTC. It translates to CASSSRPDNEQFF. The V gene is TRBV11-2, the J gene TRBJ2-1; D remains unclear. V lost 4 bases and J lost 7, with 11 bases in between. The CDR3 consists of 13 residues. Germline V gene data show CDR1 as SGHAT and CDR2 as FQNNGV.

This clonotype appeared a few times. The chain joins TRBV19 to TRBJ2-7, with D perhaps matching TRBD2 (6 bases). Trimming cost V 9 bases and J 4 bases, with 13 bases left between them. The V gene's germline CDR1 is LNHDA and CDR2 SQIVND (reference sequence). CDR3 length equals 12 residues. The CDR3 is CASQGTQYEQYF. CDR3 nucleotides: TGTGCCAGCCAAGGGACTCAGTACGAGCAGTACTTC.

This chain joins TRBV25-1 and TRBJ2-5; possible D gene TRBD2, 7 bases. Looked up from germline, CDR1 is MGHDK and CDR2 is SYGVNS. This CDR3 contains 12 residues. With 6 bases removed from V and 7 bases from J, the gap between germline ends came to 12 bases. DNA for the CDR3: TGTGCCAGCAGGGGGGGGCTCGGGACCCAGTACTTC. Translating gives CASRGGLGTQYF. Full variable domain (rest looked up from reference TRBV25-1 and TRBJ2-5): EADIYQTPRYLVIGTGKKITLECSQTMGHDKMYWYQQDPGMELHLIHYSYGVNSTEKGDLSSESTVSRIRTEHFPLTLESARPSHTSQYLCASRGGLGTQYFGPGTRLLVL.

This clonotype was picked up many times. The genes are TRBV9 and TRBJ2-7; D might be TRBD2 (6 bases). Trimming removed 4 bases from V and 7 bases from J, with 18 bases in between. The CDR3 runs to 14 residues. Germline V gene data show CDR1 as SGDLS and CDR2 as YYNGEE. CDR3 sequence reads: CASSPSPGTLEQYF. In DNA form, the CDR3 reads TGTGCCAGCAGCCCAAGCCCCGGGACTTTGGAGCAGTACTTC.

The table lists this clonotype with a few counts. This chain uses TRBV5-5 with TRBJ2-7, with unresolved D. V was trimmed by 3 bases and J by 2 bases, leaving 12 bases between them. The CDR3 contains 14 residues. CDR1 and CDR2 (germline): SGHKS, YYEKEE (reference sequence). CDR3 sequence reads: CASSSLQVAYEQYF. CDR3 nucleotide sequence: TGTGCCAGCAGCTCCCTTCAAGTCGCCTACGAGCAGTACTTC.

This clonotype was counted between two and nine times. The rearrangement links TRBV7-9 to TRBJ2-1; D is ambiguous. Gene TRBJ2-5 matches the end of the DNA better, so the J call may be wrong. This CDR3 spans 13 amino acids. CDR1 and CDR2 from the germline V gene are SEHNR and FQNEAQ (reference sequence). DNA of the CDR3: TGTGCCAGCAGCTTGCGGCAAAGAGAGACCCAGTACTTC. Amino acid sequence: CASSLRQRETQYF.

This rearrangement joins TRBV7-9 to TRBJ2-7, with unresolved D. The CDR3 length is 14 residues. V lost 2 bases, J lost 0 bases, and 8 bases lay in between. The germline gives CDR1 SEHNR, CDR2 FQNEAQ (reference sequence). The CDR3: CASSLKPISYEQYF. The CDR3 DNA is TGTGCCAGCAGCTTAAAACCCATCTCCTACGAGCAGTACTTC.

In its sample, this clonotype was seen many times. The chain combines TRBV2 with TRBJ2-5; D possibly corresponds to TRBD2 (5 bases). CDR1 is SNHLY and CDR2 is FYNNEI in the germline V gene. The ends were cut back, 1 base at V and 5 bases at J, with 17 bases in the middle. This CDR3 has 16 amino acids. CDR3 amino acids: CASSEEYKIGSETQYF. DNA of the CDR3: TGTGCCAGCAGTGAAGAATATAAGATTGGGAGTGAGACCCAGTACTTC.

This clonotype has at least ten counts. The chain employs TRBV28 and TRBJ2-7; TRBD2 is a possible D gene (6 bases). CDR3 length equals 11 residues. V shed 7 bases and J shed 6 bases, with 10 bases lying between them. CDR1 and CDR2 from the germline V gene are MDHEN and SYDVKM. The CDR3 sequence is CASMGGVEQYF. In nucleotides, the CDR3 is TGTGCCAGCATGGGGGGAGTCGAGCAGTACTTC.

This clonotype appeared many times. The chain couples TRBV28 to TRBJ2-7, with 7 bases lining up with TRBD2. Trimming removed 3 bases from V and 9 bases from J; junction bases left unmatched: 14. Germline lookup yields CDR1 MDHEN and CDR2 SYDVKM. The CDR3 is 15 amino acids. CDR3 sequence: CASSLGGAMLRGQYF. The DNA of the CDR3 is TGTGCCAGCAGTTTGGGAGGGGCCATGCTTAGGGGGCAGTACTTC.

The J gene is TRBJ2-1, the V gene TRBV6-1; possible D gene TRBD2, 5 bases. The CDR3 is 14 residues long. V was pared by 6 bases and J by 8 bases, with 17 bases between. CDR1 is MNHNS and CDR2 is SASEGT in the germline V gene. The CDR3 loop reads CASSPPTSFDEQFF. In DNA form, the CDR3 reads TGTGCCAGCAGCCCTCCTACTAGTTTCGATGAGCAGTTCTTC.

This clonotype was seen a handful of times. The chain carries TRBV5-1 and TRBJ2-3; D is perhaps TRBD1 or TRBD2 (6 bases each). Germline V CDR1 and CDR2: SGHRS, YFSETQ. V was clipped by 0 bases and J by 0 bases, with 11 bases between them. The length of the CDR3 is 16 residues. The CDR3 nucleotides read TGCGCCAGCAGCTTGGAGGTCGGGGGCAGCACAGATACGCAGTATTTT. Translation: CASSLEVGGSTDTQYF.

In this sample, this clonotype turned up many times. This chain connects TRBV5-1 to TRBJ1-5; no firm D call. Trimming left V 0 bases short and J 7 bases short, with 8 bases between. The CDR3 spans 13 residues. Germline values: CDR1 SGHRS, CDR2 YFSETQ. The CDR3 nucleotides are TGCGCCAGCAGCTTGGCCTACGGACAGCCCCAGCATTTT. It is translated as CASSLAYGQPQHF. Combining the CDR3 with reference TRBV5-1 and TRBJ1-5 gives the whole variable domain KAGVTQTPRYLIKTRGQQVTLSCSPISGHRSVSWYQQTPGQGLQFLFEYFSETQRNKGNFPGRFSGRQFSNSRSEMNVSTLELGDSALYLCASSLAYGQPQHFGDGTRLSIL.

This clonotype was counted ten times or more. The CDR3 here is CATSDFGNSYNEQFF. The CDR3 nucleotides read TGTGCCACCAGTGATTTCGGCAACTCCTACAATGAGCAGTTCTTC. This chain joins TRBV24-1 and TRBJ2-1; D unclear. Per germline, CDR1 KGHDR and CDR2 SFDVKD. CDR3 length: 15 amino acids. V gave up 1 base and J gave up 0 bases, with 6 bases separating them.

This clonotype was recorded at least ten times. This chain connects TRBV7-2 to TRBJ2-7, with TRBD2 matching 13 bases. The CDR3 loop spans 18 amino acids. In germline, CDR1 is SGHTA, CDR2 FQGNSA. V lost 5 bases, J lost 4 bases, and 14 bases stayed unmatched. The CDR3 loop is CASSKRTSGSGGAYEQYF. The CDR3 bases are TGTGCCAGCAGCAAGCGGACTAGCGGGAGTGGAGGTGCTTACGAGCAGTACTTC.

At least ten counts were recorded for this clonotype. This chain uses TRBV30 with TRBJ2-7; possibly TRBD1 or TRBD2 for D (6 bases each). CDR3 length equals 12 residues. V lost 4 bases and J lost 5, with 12 bases in between. Germline loops: CDR1 GTSNPN, CDR2 SVGIG (reference sequence). For the CDR3, the DNA is TGTGCCTGGAACCGGGGGCAGGACGAGCAGTACTTC. Translated, it gives CAWNRGQDEQYF.

This clonotype showed up many times. The chain carries TRBV28 and TRBJ2-7; the D is unclear. The CDR3 sequence is 13 residues long. V lost 5 bases and J lost 2, with 10 bases in between. Germline V gives CDR1 MDHEN, CDR2 SYDVKM. Here the CDR3 reads CASSQDATYEQYF. DNA for the CDR3: TGTGCCAGCAGTCAAGACGCTACCTACGAGCAGTACTTC.

This clonotype has a count of ten or more. The V and J genes are TRBV25-1 and TRBJ2-1; TRBD1 matches 7 bases. Per the germline V gene, CDR1 is MGHDK and CDR2 is SYGVNS. J was trimmed by 9 bases and V by 6 bases; bases with no gene match: 11. CDR3 length: 14 amino acids. The CDR3 nucleotides read TGTGCCAGCAGAGAGGGACAGTGGTTCGGTGAGCAGTTCTTC. Residues: CASREGQWFGEQFF.

This clonotype was picked up a small number of times. This chain uses TRBV6-1 with TRBJ1-2; 9 bases map to TRBD1. J lost 6 bases, V lost 8 bases, and 19 bases had no gene match. The CDR3 is 17 amino acids. CDR1 MNHNS and CDR2 SASEGT come from the germline V gene. The DNA for the CDR3 is TGTGCCAGCCGGAAATCCGGGGACAGGGCAGGCCTAGATGGCTACACCTTC. It is translated as CASRKSGDRAGLDGYTF.

This clonotype was recorded at least ten times. This chain links TRBV18 with TRBJ1-4; 7 bases are a match to TRBD1. CDR3 size: 13 residues. Looked up from germline, CDR1 is KGHSH and CDR2 is LQKENI. V lost 5 bases, J lost 5 bases, and 2 bases stayed unmatched. The DNA of the CDR3 is TGTGCCAGCTCAAGGGACAGAAATGAAAAACTGTTTTTT. This sequence encodes CASSRDRNEKLFF.

This clonotype was observed a handful of times. The chain employs TRBV24-1 and TRBJ2-3, with 9 bases lining up with TRBD1. This CDR3 is built from 17 residues. CDR1 KGHDR and CDR2 SFDVKD come from the germline V gene. The ends lost 4 bases at V and 2 bases at J; junction bases unmatched: 9. CDR3 loop: CATSDLPGTGYTDTQYF. CDR3 DNA sequence: TGTGCCACCAGTGACCTTCCCGGGACAGGGTACACAGATACGCAGTATTTT.

This clonotype showed up many times. The chain employs TRBV24-1 and TRBJ2-2; a possible D gene is TRBD2 (6 bases). The CDR3 covers 18 residues. Germline V lookup: CDR1 KGHDR, CDR2 SFDVKD. Trimming cost V 3 bases and J 3 bases, with 19 bases left between them. In nucleotides, the CDR3 is TGTGCCACCAGTGATCTCGGACTACCGAGTCCACACACCGGGGAGCTGTTTTTT. Protein: CATSDLGLPSPHTGELFF.

There are many counts of this clonotype. V usage is TRBV24-1 and J usage is TRBJ2-1; D may be TRBD1 (6 bases). Trimming left V 3 bases short and J 7 bases short, with 15 bases between. This CDR3 region has 15 residues. Germline V CDR1 and CDR2: KGHDR, SFDVKD. The CDR3 bases are TGTGCCACCAGTGATCCTGGGGAGAGGGGGAATGAGCAGTTCTTC. Amino acids: CATSDPGERGNEQFF.

This clonotype was counted only a few times. This chain uses TRBV6-5 with TRBJ2-6, with a tentative D call TRBD1 (5 bases). V lost 4 bases and J 4 bases, leaving 11 bases between the germline ends. Looked up from germline, CDR1 is MNHEY and CDR2 is SVGAGI. The CDR3 runs to 15 residues. As DNA, the CDR3 is TGTGCCAGCAGTTTTGACAGAGCCGGGGCCAACGTCCTGACTTTC. The encoded protein is CASSFDRAGANVLTF.

This clonotype was seen repeatedly, ten times or more. The gene calls are TRBV18 and TRBJ2-7; unclear D gene. Germline V gene data show CDR1 as KGHSH and CDR2 as LQKENI. The CDR3 has 13 residues. V was trimmed by 3 bases and J by 4 bases, leaving 10 bases between them. The CDR3 nucleotides read TGTGCCAGCTCACCTAACAGATTATACGAGCAGTACTTC. Translated: CASSPNRLYEQYF.

The chain has TRBV29-1 and TRBJ2-7, with 12 bases fitting TRBD1. This CDR3 comprises 14 residues. The V gene end was trimmed by 7 bases and the J gene end by 7 bases; junction bases not matched to a gene: 11. CDR1 SQVTM and CDR2 ANQGSEA come from the germline V gene. In DNA form, the CDR3 reads TGCAGCGCCCGTGGGACAGGGGGCCCGGCAGAGCAGTACTTC. It specifies CSARGTGGPAEQYF.